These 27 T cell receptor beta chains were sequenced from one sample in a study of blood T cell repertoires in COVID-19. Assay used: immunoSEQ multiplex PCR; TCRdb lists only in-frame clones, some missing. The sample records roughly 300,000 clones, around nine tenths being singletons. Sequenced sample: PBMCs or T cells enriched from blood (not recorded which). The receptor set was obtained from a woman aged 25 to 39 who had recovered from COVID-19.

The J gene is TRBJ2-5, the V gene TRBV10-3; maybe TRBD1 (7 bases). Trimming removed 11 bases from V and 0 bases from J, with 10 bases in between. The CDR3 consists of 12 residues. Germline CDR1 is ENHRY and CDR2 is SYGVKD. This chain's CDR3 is CAAGQNQETQYF. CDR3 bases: TGTGCCGCGGGACAGAACCAAGAGACCCAGTACTTC.

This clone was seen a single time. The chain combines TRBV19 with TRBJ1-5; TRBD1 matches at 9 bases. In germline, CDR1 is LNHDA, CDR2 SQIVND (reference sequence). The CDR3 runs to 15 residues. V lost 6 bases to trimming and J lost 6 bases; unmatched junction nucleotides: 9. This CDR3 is CASRGSWTGVQPQHF. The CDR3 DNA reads TGTGCCAGTAGGGGGTCCTGGACAGGGGTTCAGCCCCAGCATTTT. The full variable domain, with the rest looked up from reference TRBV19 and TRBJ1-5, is DGGITQSPKYLFRKEGQNVTLSCEQNLNHDAMYWYRQDPGQGLRLIYYSQIVNDFQKGDIAEGYSVSREKKESFPLTVTSAQKNPTAFYLCASRGSWTGVQPQHFGDGTRLSIL.

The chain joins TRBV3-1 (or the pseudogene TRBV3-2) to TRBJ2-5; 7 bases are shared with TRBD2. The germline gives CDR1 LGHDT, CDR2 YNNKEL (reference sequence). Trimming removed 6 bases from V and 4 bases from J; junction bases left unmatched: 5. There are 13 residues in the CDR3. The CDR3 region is CASRTGGAETQYF. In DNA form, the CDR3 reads TGTGCCAGCAGAACGGGGGGAGCAGAGACCCAGTACTTC.

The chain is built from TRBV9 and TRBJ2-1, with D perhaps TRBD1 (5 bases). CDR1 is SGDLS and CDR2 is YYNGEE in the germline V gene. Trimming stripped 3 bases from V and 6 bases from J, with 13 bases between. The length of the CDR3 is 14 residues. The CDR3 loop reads CASSATGMGNEQFF. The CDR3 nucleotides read TGTGCCAGCAGCGCCACAGGAATGGGCAATGAGCAGTTCTTC.

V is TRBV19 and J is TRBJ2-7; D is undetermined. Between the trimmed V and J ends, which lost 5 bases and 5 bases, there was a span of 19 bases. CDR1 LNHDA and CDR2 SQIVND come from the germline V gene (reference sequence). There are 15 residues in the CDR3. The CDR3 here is CASSRFLSPYDEQYF. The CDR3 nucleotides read TGTGCCAGTAGTCGTTTTCTATCCCCATACGACGAGCAGTACTTC.

The DNA of the CDR3 is TGTGCCATCAGTGATTTTGAGCGGGGGGGGTACAATGAGCAGTTCTTC. This gives the protein CAISDFERGGYNEQFF. This rearrangement joins TRBV10-3 to TRBJ2-1, with 10 nucleotides matching TRBD2. V was clipped by 3 bases and J by 4 bases; unmatched bases: 6. There are 16 residues in the CDR3. CDR1 ENHRY and CDR2 SYGVKD come from the germline V gene.

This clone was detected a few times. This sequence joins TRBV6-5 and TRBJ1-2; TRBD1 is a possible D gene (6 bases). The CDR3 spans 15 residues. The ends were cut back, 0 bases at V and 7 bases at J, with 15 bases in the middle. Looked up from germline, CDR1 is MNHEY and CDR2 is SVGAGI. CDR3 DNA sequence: TGTGCCAGCAGTTACTCGAATTTGGGGGCGGGTGGCTACACCTTC. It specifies CASSYSNLGAGGYTF.

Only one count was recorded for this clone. DNA of the CDR3: TGCGCCAGCAGCTCTGGACAGCGCCCTTCGGGCTTTTCTGGGGCCAACGTCCTGACTTTC. Amino acid sequence: CASSSGQRPSGFSGANVLTF. The chain recombines TRBV5-1 with TRBJ2-6, with D possibly matching TRBD1 (6 bases). This CDR3 comprises 20 residues. Germline values: CDR1 SGHRS, CDR2 YFSETQ. V was clipped by 3 bases and J by 1 base, with 23 bases between them.

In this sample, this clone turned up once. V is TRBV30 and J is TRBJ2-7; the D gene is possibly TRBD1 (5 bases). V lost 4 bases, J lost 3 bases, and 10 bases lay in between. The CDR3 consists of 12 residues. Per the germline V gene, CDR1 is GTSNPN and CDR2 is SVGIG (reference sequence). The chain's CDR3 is CAWTLDSYEQYF. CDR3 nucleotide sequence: TGTGCCTGGACCCTTGACAGCTACGAGCAGTACTTC.

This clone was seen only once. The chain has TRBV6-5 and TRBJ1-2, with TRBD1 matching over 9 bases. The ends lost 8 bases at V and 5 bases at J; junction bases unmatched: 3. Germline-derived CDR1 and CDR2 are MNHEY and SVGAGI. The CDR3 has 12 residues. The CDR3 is CASQDRGYGYTF. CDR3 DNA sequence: TGTGCCAGCCAGGACAGGGGTTATGGCTACACCTTC.

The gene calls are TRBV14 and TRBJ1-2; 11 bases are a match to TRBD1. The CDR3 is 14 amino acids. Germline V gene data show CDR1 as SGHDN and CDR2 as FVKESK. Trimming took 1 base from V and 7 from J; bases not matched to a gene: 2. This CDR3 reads CASSQVGTGGGYTF. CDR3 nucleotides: TGTGCCAGCAGCCAAGTCGGGACAGGGGGTGGCTACACCTTC. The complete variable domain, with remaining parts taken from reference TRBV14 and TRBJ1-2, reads EAGVTQFPSHSVIEKGQTVTLRCDPISGHDNLYWYRRVMGKEIKFLLHFVKESKQDESGMPNNRFLAERTGGTYSTLKVQPAELEDSGVYFCASSQVGTGGGYTFGSGTRLTVV.

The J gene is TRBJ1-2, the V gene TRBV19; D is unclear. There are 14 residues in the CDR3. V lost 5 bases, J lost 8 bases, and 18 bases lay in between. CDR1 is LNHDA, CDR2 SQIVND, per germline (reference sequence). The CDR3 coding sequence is TGTGCCAGTAGTCCAACCGGGATCCAGCTGGGCTACACCTTC. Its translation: CASSPTGIQLGYTF.

CDR3 DNA: TGTGCCAGCAGCCCCCTCTCAGGGACTGGAAACACCATATATTTT. Amino acid sequence: CASSPLSGTGNTIYF. This chain connects TRBV7-8 to TRBJ1-3, with D maybe TRBD1 (5 bases). The V end was cut by 5 bases, the J end by 2 bases, with 13 bases between. The CDR3 is made up of 15 amino acids. In germline, CDR1 is SGHVS, CDR2 FQNEAQ.

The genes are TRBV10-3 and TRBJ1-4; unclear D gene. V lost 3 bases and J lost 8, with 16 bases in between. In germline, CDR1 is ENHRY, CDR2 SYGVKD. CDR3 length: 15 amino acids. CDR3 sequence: CAISDPPDDGEKLFF. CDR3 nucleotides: TGTGCCATCAGTGACCCGCCCGACGACGGGGAAAAACTGTTTTTT.

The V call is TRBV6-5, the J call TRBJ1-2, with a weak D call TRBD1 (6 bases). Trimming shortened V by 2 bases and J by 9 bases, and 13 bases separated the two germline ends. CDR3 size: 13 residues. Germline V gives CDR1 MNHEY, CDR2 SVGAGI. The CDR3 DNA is TGTGCCAGCAGTTACAGGGACATGGGCCGCTACACCTTC. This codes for CASSYRDMGRYTF.

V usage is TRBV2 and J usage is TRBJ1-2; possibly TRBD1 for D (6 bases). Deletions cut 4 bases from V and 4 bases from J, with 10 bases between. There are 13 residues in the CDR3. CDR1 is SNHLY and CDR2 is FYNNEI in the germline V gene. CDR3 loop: CASSGQVGYGYTF. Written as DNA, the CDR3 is TGTGCCAGCAGTGGACAGGTTGGCTATGGCTACACCTTC.

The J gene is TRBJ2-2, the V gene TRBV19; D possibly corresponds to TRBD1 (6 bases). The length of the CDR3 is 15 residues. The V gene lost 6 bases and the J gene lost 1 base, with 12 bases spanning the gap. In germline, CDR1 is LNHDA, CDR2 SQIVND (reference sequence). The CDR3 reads CASSHRARNTGELFF. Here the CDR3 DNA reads TGTGCCAGTAGCCACAGGGCTCGGAACACCGGGGAGCTGTTTTTT.

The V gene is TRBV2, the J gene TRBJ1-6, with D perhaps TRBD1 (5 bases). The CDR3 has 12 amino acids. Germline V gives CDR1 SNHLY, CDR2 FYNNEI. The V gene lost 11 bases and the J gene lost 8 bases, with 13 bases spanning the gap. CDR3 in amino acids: CAGRDSHSPLHF. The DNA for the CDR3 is TGTGCCGGACGGGACTCACATTCACCCCTCCACTTT.

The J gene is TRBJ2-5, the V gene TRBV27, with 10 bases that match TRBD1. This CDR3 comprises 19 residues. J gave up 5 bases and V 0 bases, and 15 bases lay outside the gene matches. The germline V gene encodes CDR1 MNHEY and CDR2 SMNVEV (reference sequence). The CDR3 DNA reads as TGTGCCAGCAGTTTATCCGGGGGACAGGGGCTTTTAATTGCCGAGACCCAGTACTTC. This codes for CASSLSGGQGLLIAETQYF.

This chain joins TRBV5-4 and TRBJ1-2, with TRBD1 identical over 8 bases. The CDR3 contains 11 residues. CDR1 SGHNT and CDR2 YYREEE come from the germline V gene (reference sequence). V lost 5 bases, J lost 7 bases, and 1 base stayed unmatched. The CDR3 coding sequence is TGTGCCAGCAGAGGACAGGGTGGCTACACCTTC. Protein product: CASRGQGGYTF.

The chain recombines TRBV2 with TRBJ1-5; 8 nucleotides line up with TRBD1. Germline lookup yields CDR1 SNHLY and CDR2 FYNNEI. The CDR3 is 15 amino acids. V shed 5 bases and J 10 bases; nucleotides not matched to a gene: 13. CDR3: CASSHRGGLGGPQHF. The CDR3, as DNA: TGTGCCAGCAGTCACAGGGGGGGCCTCGGCGGACCCCAGCATTTT.

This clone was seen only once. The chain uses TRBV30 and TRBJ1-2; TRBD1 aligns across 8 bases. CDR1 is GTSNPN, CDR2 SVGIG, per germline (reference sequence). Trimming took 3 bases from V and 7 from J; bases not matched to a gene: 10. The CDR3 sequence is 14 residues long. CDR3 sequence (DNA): TGTGCCTGGAGCGGATGGACAGGGCTGGGTGGCTACACCTTC. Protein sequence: CAWSGWTGLGGYTF.

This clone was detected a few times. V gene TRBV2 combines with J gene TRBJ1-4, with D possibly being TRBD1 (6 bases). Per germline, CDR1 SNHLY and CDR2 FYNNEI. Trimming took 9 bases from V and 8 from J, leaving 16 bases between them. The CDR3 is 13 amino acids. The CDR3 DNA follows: TGTGCCAGTAGTCGGACAGTTGAAGAAAAACTGTTTTTT. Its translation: CASSRTVEEKLFF.

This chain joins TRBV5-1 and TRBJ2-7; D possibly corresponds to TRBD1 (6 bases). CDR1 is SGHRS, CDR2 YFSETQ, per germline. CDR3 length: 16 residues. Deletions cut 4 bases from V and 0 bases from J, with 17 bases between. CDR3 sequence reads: CASSISPTGSSYEQYF. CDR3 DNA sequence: TGCGCCAGCAGCATTTCCCCGACAGGCAGCTCCTACGAGCAGTACTTC. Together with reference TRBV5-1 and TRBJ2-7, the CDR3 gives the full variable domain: KAGVTQTPRYLIKTRGQQVTLSCSPISGHRSVSWYQQTPGQGLQFLFEYFSETQRNKGNFPGRFSGRQFSNSRSEMNVSTLELGDSALYLCASSISPTGSSYEQYFGPGTRLTVT.

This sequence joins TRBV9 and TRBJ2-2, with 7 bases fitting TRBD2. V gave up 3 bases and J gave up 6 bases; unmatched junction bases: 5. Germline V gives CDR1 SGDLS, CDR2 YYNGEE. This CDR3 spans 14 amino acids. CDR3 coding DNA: TGTGCCAGCAGCGCACATGGGAGGGCCGGGGAGCTGTTTTTT. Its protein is CASSAHGRAGELFF.

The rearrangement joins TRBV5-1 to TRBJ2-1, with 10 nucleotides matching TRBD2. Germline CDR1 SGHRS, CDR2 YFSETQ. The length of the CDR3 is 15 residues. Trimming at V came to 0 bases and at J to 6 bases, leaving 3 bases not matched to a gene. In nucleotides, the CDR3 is TGCGCCAGCAGCTTGGGACTAGCGGGTTTCAATGAGCAGTTCTTC. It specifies CASSLGLAGFNEQFF.

The CDR3 region has the DNA TGTGCCAGCAGAGAGGTAGCGAACGGGGAGCTGTTTTTT. This encodes CASREVANGELFF. V usage is TRBV6-5 and J usage is TRBJ2-2, with a possible D match to TRBD2 (5 bases). The germline V gene has CDR1 MNHEY and CDR2 SVGAGI. Trimming shortened V by 6 bases and J by 7 bases, and 12 bases separated the two germline ends. This CDR3 contains 13 residues.